Shown below are 10 T cell receptor beta chains from a single sample sequenced in a study of Tregs in tolerant kidney transplant recipients. Sequencing was performed with immunoSEQ multiplex PCR; in TCRdb, only in-frame clones are kept and a portion is missing. The repertoire holds 200,000 to 300,000 clones, with roughly 80% as singletons. What was sequenced was CD4+ T cells from blood. These receptors were obtained from a human donor in good health.

This chain links TRBV6-5 with TRBJ1-3, with D possibly matching TRBD1 (5 bases). Trimming left V 0 bases short and J 7 bases short, with 13 bases between. In germline, CDR1 is MNHEY, CDR2 SVGAGI. The CDR3 consists of 15 residues. CDR3 nucleotides: TGTGCCAGCAGTTACTCGATGGCAGGGAGGAACACCATATATTTT. This codes for CASSYSMAGRNTIYF.

This rearrangement joins TRBV7-6 to TRBJ1-2; 8 nucleotides agree with TRBD1. Germline V gene data show CDR1 as SGHVS and CDR2 as FNYEAQ. This CDR3 contains 14 residues. Losses at the gene ends were 5 bases for V and 8 bases for J; bases not matched to a gene: 10. CDR3 region: CASSATTGERGYTF. The CDR3 DNA reads TGTGCCAGCAGCGCCACGACAGGGGAGCGGGGCTACACCTTC.

The chain carries TRBV19 and TRBJ2-1; D might be TRBD2 (6 bases). CDR1 and CDR2 from the germline V gene are LNHDA and SQIVND (reference sequence). The CDR3 is made up of 14 amino acids. Trimming shortened V by 6 bases and J by 4 bases, and 13 bases separated the two germline ends. CDR3 sequence reads: CASSTSGTYNEQFF. The CDR3 coding sequence is TGTGCCAGTAGCACCTCCGGGACTTACAATGAGCAGTTCTTC. The complete variable domain, with remaining parts taken from reference TRBV19 and TRBJ2-1, reads DGGITQSPKYLFRKEGQNVTLSCEQNLNHDAMYWYRQDPGQGLRLIYYSQIVNDFQKGDIAEGYSVSREKKESFPLTVTSAQKNPTAFYLCASSTSGTYNEQFFGPGTRLTVL.

The chain joins TRBV5-1 to TRBJ2-7, with D perhaps matching TRBD1 (6 bases). The CDR3 consists of 13 residues. Germline CDR1 reads SGHRS; CDR2 reads YFSETQ. Trimming stripped 7 bases from V and 3 bases from J, with 14 bases between. CDR3: CASARDILYEQYF. CDR3 sequence (DNA): TGCGCCAGCGCCAGGGACATTCTCTACGAGCAGTACTTC.

The V call is TRBV4-2, the J call TRBJ2-5; 10 bases are shared with TRBD2. The CDR3 covers 15 residues. Germline CDR1 LGHNA, CDR2 YNFKEQ. V shed 2 bases, J shed 2 bases, and the junction held 2 bases outside the gene matches. CDR3 DNA sequence: TGTGCCAGCAGCCAAAAAGCGGGAGGGCAAGAGACCCAGTACTTC. Its translation: CASSQKAGGQETQYF.

The chain uses TRBV21-1 and TRBJ1-2. TRBV21-1 is a pseudogene locus. This CDR3 is built from 14 residues. Here the CDR3 DNA reads TGTGCCAGCAGCACCTTCGGACGCTCCTATGGCTACACCTTC. Encoded protein: CASSTFGRSYGYTF.

The sample holds a few counts of this clone. At the DNA level, this CDR3 is encoded by other sequences in the same sample as well. The J gene is TRBJ1-3, the V gene TRBV7-9; no clear D gene. V shed 5 bases and J shed 1 base, with 9 bases lying between them. The CDR3 loop spans 14 amino acids. Per germline, CDR1 SEHNR and CDR2 FQNEAQ (reference sequence). CDR3 sequence (DNA): TGTGCCAGCAGCCTTGCTGGTTCTGGAAACACCATATATTTT. Translating it yields CASSLAGSGNTIYF.

In its sample, this clone was seen once. V and J are TRBV7-9 and TRBJ2-1; the D is unclear. The CDR3 length is 16 residues. Germline V CDR1 and CDR2: SEHNR, FQNEAQ (reference sequence). V lost 1 base and J lost 5, with 15 bases in between. The CDR3 DNA is TGTGCCAGCAGCTTAGGAAGGGCCTTAGTAAACAATGAGCAGTTCTTC. This translates into CASSLGRALVNNEQFF.

This chain connects TRBV7-3 to TRBJ1-1; TRBD1 is a possible D gene (5 bases). The CDR3 contains 15 residues. With 5 bases removed from V and 0 bases from J, the gap between germline ends came to 13 bases. The germline V gene encodes CDR1 SGHTA and CDR2 FQGTGA. The CDR3: CASSARDGLNTEAFF. CDR3 nucleotides: TGTGCCAGCAGCGCTCGGGACGGATTGAACACTGAAGCTTTCTTT.

This clone was recorded once. The chain combines TRBV5-1 with TRBJ2-2; maybe TRBD2 (6 bases). CDR3 size: 17 residues. V lost 4 bases to trimming and J lost 3 bases, with 19 bases between them. Germline V CDR1 and CDR2: SGHRS, YFSETQ. CDR3 in DNA: TGCGCCAGCAGCGGACTATCGGGCCCCGAGGACACCGGGGAGCTGTTTTTT. Translating gives CASSGLSGPEDTGELFF.